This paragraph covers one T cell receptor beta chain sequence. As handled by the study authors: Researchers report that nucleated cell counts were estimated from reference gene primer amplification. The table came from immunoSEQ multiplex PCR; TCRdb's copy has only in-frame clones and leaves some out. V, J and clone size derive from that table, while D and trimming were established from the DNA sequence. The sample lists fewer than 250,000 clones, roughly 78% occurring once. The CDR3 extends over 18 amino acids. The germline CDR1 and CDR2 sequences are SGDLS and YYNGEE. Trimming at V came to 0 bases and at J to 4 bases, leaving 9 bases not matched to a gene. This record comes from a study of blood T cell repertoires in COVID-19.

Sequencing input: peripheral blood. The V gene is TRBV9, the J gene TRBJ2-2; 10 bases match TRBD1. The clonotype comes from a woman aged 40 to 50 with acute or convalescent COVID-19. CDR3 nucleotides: TGTGCCAGCAGCGTAGGTCTGGGGACAGGGGTTGGCACCGGGGAGCTGTTTTTT. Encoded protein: CASSVGLGTGVGTGELFF.